This TCR beta chain was identified in a study of cytotoxic CD8 clonotypes in ibrutinib-treated CLL. The germline V and J ends were trimmed by 2 bases and 3 bases, with 10 bases remaining between them. The CDR3 runs 14 residues. Germline V gives CDR1 SGHDN, CDR2 FVKESK. This clone appeared once. Other DNA sequences of this sample code for an identical CDR3. This table comes from immunoSEQ multiplex PCR, and its TCRdb copy is limited to in-frame clones, with some not included. Of over 65,000 clones listed, 79% are singletons. Sequences were derived from PBMCs, sampled after 12 months of ibrutinib treatment. The clonotype was recovered from a human donor with chronic lymphocytic leukemia. The gene calls are TRBV14 and TRBJ1-1, with D possibly matching TRBD1 (5 bases). The CDR3 protein is CASSQRWGDTEAFF. The CDR3 DNA is TGTGCCAGCAGCCAACGGTGGGGGGACACTGAAGCTTTCTTT.